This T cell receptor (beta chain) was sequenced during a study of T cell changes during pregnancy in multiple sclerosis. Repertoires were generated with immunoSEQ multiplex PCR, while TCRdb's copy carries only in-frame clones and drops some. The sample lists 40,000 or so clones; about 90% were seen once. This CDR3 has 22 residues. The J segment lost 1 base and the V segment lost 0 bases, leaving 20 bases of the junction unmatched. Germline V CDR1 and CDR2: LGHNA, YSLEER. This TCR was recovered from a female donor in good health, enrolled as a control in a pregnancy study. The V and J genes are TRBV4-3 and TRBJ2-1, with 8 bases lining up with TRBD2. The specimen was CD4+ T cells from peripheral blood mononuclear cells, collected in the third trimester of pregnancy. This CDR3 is CASSQDAGPAVGGTSSYNEQFF. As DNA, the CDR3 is TGCGCCAGCAGCCAAGATGCGGGCCCTGCCGTGGGCGGGACTAGTTCCTACAATGAGCAGTTCTTC.